This T cell receptor beta chain was captured in a study of T cell responses to AZD1222 COVID-19 vaccine. The germline gives CDR1 SGHRS, CDR2 YFSETQ. The CDR3 is made up of 15 amino acids. V lost 4 bases, J lost 11 bases, and 14 bases stayed unmatched. The table came from immunoSEQ multiplex PCR; TCRdb's copy has only in-frame clones and leaves some out. The sample yields 95,000 to 150,000 clones, around 83% seen once. The receptor's source is an adult who received the AZD1222 COVID-19 vaccine. This chain uses TRBV5-1 with TRBJ1-2; 10 bases agree with TRBD1. The sample was peripheral blood, taken 28 days after the second AZD1222 dose. The CDR3, as DNA: TGCGCCAGCAGCCGTAATCCGGGACAGGGGAGGCTGTACACCTTC. Amino acids: CASSRNPGQGRLYTF.